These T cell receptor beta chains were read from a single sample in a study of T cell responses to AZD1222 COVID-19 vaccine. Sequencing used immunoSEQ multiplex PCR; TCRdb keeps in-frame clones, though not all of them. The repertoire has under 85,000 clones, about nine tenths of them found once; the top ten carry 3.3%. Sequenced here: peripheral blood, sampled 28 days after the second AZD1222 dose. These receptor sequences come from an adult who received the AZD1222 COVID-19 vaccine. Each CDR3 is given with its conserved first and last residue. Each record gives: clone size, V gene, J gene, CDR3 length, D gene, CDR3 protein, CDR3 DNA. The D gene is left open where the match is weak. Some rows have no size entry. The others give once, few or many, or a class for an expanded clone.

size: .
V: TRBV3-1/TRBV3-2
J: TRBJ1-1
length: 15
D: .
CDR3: CASSQELRMNTEAFF
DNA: TGTGCCAGCAGCCAAGAGTTGAGAATGAACACTGAAGCTTTCTTT

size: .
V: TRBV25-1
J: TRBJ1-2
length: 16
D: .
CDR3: CASILKRGQYNYGYTF
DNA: TGTGCCAGCATATTAAAGCGCGGACAGTACAACTATGGCTACACCTTC

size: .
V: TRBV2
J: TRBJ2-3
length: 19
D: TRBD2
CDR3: CASSALTTSGGALTDTQYF
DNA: TGTGCCAGCAGTGCCCTCACGACTAGCGGGGGGGCCTTAACAGATACGCAGTATTTT

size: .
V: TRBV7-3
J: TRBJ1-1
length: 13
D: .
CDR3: CASSKTGNTEAFF
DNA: TGTGCCAGCAGTAAGACAGGCAACACTGAAGCTTTCTTT

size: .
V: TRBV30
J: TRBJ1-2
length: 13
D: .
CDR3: CAWSPTVAGGYTF
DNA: TGTGCCTGGAGCCCCACTGTCGCGGGTGGCTACACCTTC

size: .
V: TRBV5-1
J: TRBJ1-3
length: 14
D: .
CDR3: CASSGNQGGNTIYF
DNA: TGCGCCAGCAGCGGAAACCAGGGGGGAAACACCATATATTTT

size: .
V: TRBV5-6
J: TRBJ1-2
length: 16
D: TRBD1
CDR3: CASSSGTGGEGYGYTF
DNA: TGTGCCAGCAGCTCCGGGACAGGGGGTGAGGGCTATGGCTACACCTTC

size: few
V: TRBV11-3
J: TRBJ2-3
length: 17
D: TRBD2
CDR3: CASSLDLLLAGTDTQYF
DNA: TGTGCCAGCAGCTTAGATCTACTACTAGCGGGCACAGATACGCAGTATTTT

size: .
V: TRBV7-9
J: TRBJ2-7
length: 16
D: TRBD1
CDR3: CASSLFATGGSDEQYF
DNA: TGTGCCAGCAGCTTATTTGCGACAGGGGGCTCCGACGAGCAGTACTTC

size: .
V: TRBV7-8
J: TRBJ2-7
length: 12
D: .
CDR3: CASTNYQDEQYF
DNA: TGTGCCAGCACCAACTACCAAGACGAGCAGTACTTC

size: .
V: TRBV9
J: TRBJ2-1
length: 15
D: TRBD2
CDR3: CASSVASSGMGVQFF
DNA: TGTGCCAGCAGCGTAGCGTCTAGCGGGATGGGGGTGCAGTTCTTC

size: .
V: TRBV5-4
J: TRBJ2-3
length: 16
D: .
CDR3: CASSQGAGGGTDTQYF
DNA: TGTGCCAGCAGCCAGGGTGCTGGGGGCGGCACAGATACGCAGTATTTT

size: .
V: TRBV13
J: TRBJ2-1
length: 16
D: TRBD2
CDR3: CASSSTGTSGKGEQFF
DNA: TGTGCCAGCAGCAGCACCGGGACTAGCGGGAAGGGTGAGCAGTTCTTC

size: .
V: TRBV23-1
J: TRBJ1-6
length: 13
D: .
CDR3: CASSQSIRSPLHF
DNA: TGCGCCAGCAGTCAATCTATCAGGTCACCCCTCCACTTT

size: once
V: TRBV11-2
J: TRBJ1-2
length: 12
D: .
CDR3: CASSLGLDGYTF
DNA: TGTGCCAGCAGCTTAGGGCTCGATGGCTACACCTTC

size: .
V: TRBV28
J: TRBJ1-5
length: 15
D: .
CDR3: CASTKALESNQPQHF
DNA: TGTGCCAGCACAAAAGCTCTTGAGAGCAATCAGCCCCAGCATTTT

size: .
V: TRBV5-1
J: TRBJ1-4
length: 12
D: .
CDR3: CASSGVGEKLFF
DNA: TGCGCCAGTTCAGGGGTTGGGGAAAAACTGTTTTTT

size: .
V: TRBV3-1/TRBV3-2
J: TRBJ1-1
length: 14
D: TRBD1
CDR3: CASSDGQADTEAFF
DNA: TGTGCCAGCAGCGATGGACAGGCGGACACTGAAGCTTTCTTT

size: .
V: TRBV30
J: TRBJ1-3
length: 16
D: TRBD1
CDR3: CAWWPPGQGTGNTIYF
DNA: TGTGCCTGGTGGCCTCCGGGACAGGGTACAGGAAACACCATATATTTT

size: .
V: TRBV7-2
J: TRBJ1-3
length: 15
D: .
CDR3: CASSPGGGPGNTIYF
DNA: TGTGCCAGCAGCCCAGGAGGGGGACCTGGAAACACCATATATTTT

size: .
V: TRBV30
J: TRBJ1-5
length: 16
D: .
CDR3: CAWNEGAVWGNQPQHF
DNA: TGTGCCTGGAACGAAGGGGCTGTGTGGGGCAATCAGCCCCAGCATTTT

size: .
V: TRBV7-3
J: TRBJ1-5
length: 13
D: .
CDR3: CASSLQGNQPQHF
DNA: TGTGCCAGCAGCTTACAGGGGAATCAGCCCCAGCATTTT

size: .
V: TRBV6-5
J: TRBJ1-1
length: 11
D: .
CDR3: CASSRGTEAFF
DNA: TGTGCCAGTTCGCGGGGGACTGAAGCTTTCTTT

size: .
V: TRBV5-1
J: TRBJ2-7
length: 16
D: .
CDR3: CASSLDWGAADYEQYF
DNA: TGCGCCAGCAGCTTGGATTGGGGGGCGGCTGACTACGAGCAGTACTTC

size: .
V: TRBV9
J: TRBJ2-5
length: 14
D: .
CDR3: CASSVGGTGDTQYF
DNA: TGTGCCAGCAGCGTAGGTGGGACGGGGGATACCCAGTACTTC

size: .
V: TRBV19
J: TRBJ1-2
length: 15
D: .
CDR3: CASSIRDPGAYGYTF
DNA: TGTGCCAGTAGTATCCGGGACCCCGGGGCCTATGGCTACACCTTC

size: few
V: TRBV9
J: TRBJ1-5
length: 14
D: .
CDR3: CASSVEGMVGPQHF
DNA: TGTGCCAGCAGCGTAGAAGGGATGGTGGGGCCCCAGCATTTT

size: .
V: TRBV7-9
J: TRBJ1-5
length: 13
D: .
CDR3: CASSLHTVQPQHF
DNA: TGTGCCAGCAGCCTCCACACCGTTCAGCCCCAGCATTTT

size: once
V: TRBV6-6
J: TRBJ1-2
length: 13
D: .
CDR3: CASILDTHYGYTF
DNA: TGTGCCAGCATCTTGGACACGCATTATGGCTACACCTTC

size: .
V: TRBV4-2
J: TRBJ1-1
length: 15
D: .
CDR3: CASSQDNRRDTEAFF
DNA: TGTGCCAGCAGCCAAGATAATCGACGGGACACTGAAGCTTTCTTT

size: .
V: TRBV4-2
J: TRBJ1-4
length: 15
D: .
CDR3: CASRHAEGSNEKLFF
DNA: TGTGCCAGCAGACACGCAGAGGGGTCTAATGAAAAACTGTTTTTT